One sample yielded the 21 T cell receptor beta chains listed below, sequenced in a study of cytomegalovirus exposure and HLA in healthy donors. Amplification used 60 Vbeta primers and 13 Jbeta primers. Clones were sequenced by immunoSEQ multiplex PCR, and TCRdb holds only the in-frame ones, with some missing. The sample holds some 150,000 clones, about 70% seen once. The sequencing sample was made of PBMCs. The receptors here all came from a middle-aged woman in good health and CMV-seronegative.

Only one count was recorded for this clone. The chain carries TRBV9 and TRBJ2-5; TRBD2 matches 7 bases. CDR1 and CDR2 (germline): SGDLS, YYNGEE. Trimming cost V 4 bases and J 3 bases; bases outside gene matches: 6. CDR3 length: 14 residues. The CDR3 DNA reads TGTGCCAGCAGCCAACCCCTAGCGGAAGAGACCCAGTACTTC. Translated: CASSQPLAEETQYF.

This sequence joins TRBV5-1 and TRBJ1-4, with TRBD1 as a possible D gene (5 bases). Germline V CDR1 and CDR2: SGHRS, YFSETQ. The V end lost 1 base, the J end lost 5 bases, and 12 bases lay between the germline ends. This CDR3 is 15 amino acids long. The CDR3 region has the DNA TGCGCCAGCAGCTTGCCCCAGGGAGGGAATGAAAAACTGTTTTTT. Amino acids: CASSLPQGGNEKLFF.

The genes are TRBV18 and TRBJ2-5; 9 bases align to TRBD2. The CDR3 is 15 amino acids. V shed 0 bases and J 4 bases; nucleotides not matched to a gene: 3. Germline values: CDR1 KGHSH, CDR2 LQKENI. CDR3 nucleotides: TGTGCCAGCTCACCACCGGCGGGGGGGCTAGAGACCCAGTACTTC. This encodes CASSPPAGGLETQYF.

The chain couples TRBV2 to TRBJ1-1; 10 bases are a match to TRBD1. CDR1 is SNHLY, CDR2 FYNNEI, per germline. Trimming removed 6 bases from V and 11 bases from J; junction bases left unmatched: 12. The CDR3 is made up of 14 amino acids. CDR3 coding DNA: TGTGCCAGCAGGTATTCCGGGACAGGGGATAAGGCTTTCTTT. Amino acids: CASRYSGTGDKAFF.

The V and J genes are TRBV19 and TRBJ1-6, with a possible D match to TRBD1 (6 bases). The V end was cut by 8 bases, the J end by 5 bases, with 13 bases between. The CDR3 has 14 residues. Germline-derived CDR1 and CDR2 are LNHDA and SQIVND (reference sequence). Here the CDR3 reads CASQVTGNNSPLHF. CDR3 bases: TGTGCCAGTCAGGTGACAGGAAATAATTCACCCCTCCACTTT. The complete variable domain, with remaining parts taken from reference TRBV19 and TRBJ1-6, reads DGGITQSPKYLFRKEGQNVTLSCEQNLNHDAMYWYRQDPGQGLRLIYYSQIVNDFQKGDIAEGYSVSREKKESFPLTVTSAQKNPTAFYLCASQVTGNNSPLHFGNGTRLTVT.

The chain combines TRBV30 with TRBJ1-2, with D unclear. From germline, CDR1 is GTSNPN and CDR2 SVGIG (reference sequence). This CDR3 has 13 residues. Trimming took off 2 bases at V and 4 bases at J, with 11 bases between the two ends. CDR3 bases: TGTGCCTGGAGTTCCCCGGCGGGCTATGGCTACACCTTC. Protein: CAWSSPAGYGYTF.

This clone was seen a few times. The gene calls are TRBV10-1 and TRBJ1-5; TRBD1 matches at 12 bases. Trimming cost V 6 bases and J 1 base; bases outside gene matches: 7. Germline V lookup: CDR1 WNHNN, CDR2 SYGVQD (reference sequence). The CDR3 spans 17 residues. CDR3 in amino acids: CASSQGQGAESNQPQHF. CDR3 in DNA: TGCGCCAGCAGCCAGGGACAGGGGGCAGAAAGCAATCAGCCCCAGCATTTT.

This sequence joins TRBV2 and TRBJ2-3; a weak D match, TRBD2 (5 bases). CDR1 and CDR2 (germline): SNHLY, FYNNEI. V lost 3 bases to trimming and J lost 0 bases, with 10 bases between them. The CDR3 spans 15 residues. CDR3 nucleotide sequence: TGTGCCAGCAGTGAGGCGGGTTCTAGCACAGATACGCAGTATTTT. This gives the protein CASSEAGSSTDTQYF.

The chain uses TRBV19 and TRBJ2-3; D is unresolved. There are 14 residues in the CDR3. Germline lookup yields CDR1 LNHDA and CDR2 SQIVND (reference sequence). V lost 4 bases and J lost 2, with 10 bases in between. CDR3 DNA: TGTGCCAGTAGTACATCAGGCGCCACAGATACGCAGTATTTT. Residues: CASSTSGATDTQYF. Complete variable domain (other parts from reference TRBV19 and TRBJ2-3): DGGITQSPKYLFRKEGQNVTLSCEQNLNHDAMYWYRQDPGQGLRLIYYSQIVNDFQKGDIAEGYSVSREKKESFPLTVTSAQKNPTAFYLCASSTSGATDTQYFGPGTRLTVL.

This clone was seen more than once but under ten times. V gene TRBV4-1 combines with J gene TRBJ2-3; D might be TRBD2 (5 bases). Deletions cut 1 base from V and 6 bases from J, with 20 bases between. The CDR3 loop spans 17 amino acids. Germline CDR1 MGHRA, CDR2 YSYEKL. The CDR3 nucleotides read TGCGCCAGCAGCCAAGGGCCTAGCCTGGGGTTGGGGGATACGCAGTATTTT. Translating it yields CASSQGPSLGLGDTQYF.

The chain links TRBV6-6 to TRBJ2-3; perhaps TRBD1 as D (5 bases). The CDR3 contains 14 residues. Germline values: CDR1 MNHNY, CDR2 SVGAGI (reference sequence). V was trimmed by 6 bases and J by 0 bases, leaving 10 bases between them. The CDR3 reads CASSQGGSTDTQYF. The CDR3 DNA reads TGTGCCAGCAGCCAGGGTGGTAGCACAGATACGCAGTATTTT.

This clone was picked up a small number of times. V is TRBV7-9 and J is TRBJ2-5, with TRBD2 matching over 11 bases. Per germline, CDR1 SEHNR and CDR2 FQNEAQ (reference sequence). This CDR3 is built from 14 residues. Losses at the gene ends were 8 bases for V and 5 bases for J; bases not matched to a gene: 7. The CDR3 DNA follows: TGTGCCAGCGGTATAGCGGGGGGGCCTGAGACCCAGTACTTC. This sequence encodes CASGIAGGPETQYF.

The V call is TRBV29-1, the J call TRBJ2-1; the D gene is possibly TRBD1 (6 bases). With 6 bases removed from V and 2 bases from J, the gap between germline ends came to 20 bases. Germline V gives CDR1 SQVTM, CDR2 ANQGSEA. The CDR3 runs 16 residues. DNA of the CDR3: TGCAGCGTATTTCGTGGGGCCCGGGACACCTACAATGAGCAGTTCTTC. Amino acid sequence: CSVFRGARDTYNEQFF.

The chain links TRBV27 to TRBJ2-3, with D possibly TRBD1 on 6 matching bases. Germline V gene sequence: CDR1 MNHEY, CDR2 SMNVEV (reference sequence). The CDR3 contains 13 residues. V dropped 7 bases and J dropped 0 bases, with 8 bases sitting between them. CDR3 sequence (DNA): TGTGCCAGCACAGGGGAGAGCACAGATACGCAGTATTTT. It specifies CASTGESTDTQYF.

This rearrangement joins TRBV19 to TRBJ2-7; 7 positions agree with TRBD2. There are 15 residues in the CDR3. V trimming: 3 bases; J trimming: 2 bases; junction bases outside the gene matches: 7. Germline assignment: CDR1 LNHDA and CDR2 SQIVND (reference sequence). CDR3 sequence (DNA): TGTGCCAGTAGTATGGTAGCGGGCATCACCTACGAGCAGTACTTC. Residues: CASSMVAGITYEQYF.

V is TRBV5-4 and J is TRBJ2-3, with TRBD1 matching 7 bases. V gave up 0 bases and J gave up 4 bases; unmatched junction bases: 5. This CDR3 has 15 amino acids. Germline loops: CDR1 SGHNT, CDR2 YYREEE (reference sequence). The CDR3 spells CASSLEGQGADTQYF. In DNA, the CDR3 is TGTGCCAGCAGCTTGGAGGGGCAGGGGGCAGATACGCAGTATTTT.

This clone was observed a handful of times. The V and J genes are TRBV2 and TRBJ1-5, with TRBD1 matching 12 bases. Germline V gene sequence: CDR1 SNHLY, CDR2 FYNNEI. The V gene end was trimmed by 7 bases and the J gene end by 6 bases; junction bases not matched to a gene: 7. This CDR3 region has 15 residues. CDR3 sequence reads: CASKPGTGGRQPQHF. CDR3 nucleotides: TGTGCCAGCAAACCCGGGACAGGGGGCCGTCAGCCCCAGCATTTT.

CDR3 sequence reads: CASSPWGQSQGETQYF. DNA of the CDR3: TGTGCCAGCAGTCCGTGGGGACAGAGCCAGGGGGAGACCCAGTACTTC. The J gene is TRBJ2-5, the V gene TRBV28, with TRBD1 matching over 7 bases. This CDR3 comprises 16 residues. V was pared by 5 bases and J by 5 bases, with 14 bases of the junction left unmatched. CDR1 is MDHEN, CDR2 SYDVKM, per germline.

CDR3 DNA: TGTGCCAGCAGCTTGGGACTAGCGGGGGGCCAAGAGACCCAGTACTTC. Its protein is CASSLGLAGGQETQYF. V and J are TRBV5-4 and TRBJ2-5; 13 positions agree with TRBD2. CDR1 and CDR2 (germline): SGHNT, YYREEE (reference sequence). V shed 0 bases and J 1 base; nucleotides not matched to a gene: 0. This CDR3 has 16 amino acids.

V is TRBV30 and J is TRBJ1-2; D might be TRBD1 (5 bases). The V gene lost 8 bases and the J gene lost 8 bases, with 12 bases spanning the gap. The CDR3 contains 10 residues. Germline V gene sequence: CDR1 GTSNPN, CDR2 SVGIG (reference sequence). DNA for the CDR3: TGTGCCGGTAGTCGACAGGGCTACACCTTC. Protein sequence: CAGSRQGYTF.

DNA for the CDR3: TGTGCCAGCAGCCTTTACACAGGGGTCAACACTGAAGCTTTCTTT. As protein: CASSLYTGVNTEAFF. V gene TRBV5-8 combines with J gene TRBJ1-1; 7 nucleotides align to TRBD1. Germline V gene data show CDR1 as SGHTS and CDR2 as YDEGEE. With V trimmed by 4 bases and J by 2 bases, 8 bases remained unmatched. The CDR3 consists of 15 residues.